This is a list of T cell receptor beta chains from one sample in a study of blood T cells in healthy people across ages. TCRdb re-called the 5' RACE reads with MiXCR, one entry per CDR3 protein. The table includes some 700,000 distinct CDR3 sequences, roughly 41% detected once. Sequencing was performed on blood. These receptors were collected from a woman aged 55-70 years in good health. Both conserved end residues are part of each CDR3. The order of the fields is V gene, CDR3 length, clone size, J gene, D gene, CDR3 protein, CDR3 DNA. The D gene is left open where the match is weak. A row's size may be missing; if present it is once, few, many or a size class.

V: TRBV20-1; length: 14; size: many; J: TRBJ2-5; D: .; CDR3: CSARSPIGQETQYF; DNA: TGCAGTGCTAGATCCCCCATCGGGCAAGAGACCCAGTACTTC
V: TRBV29-1; length: 13; size: .; J: TRBJ1-6; D: .; CDR3: CSVEMVVGGPLHF; DNA: TGCAGCGTTGAAATGGTGGTTGGCGGCCCCCTCCACTTT
V: TRBV20-1; length: 15; size: .; J: TRBJ2-3; D: TRBD2; CDR3: CSARDERGVGDTQYF; DNA: TGCAGTGCTAGAGACGAGCGGGGGGTGGGGGATACGCAGTATTTT
V: TRBV12-3/TRBV12-4; length: 12; size: .; J: TRBJ2-7; D: .; CDR3: CASSFTGIEQYF; DNA: TGTGCCAGCAGTTTCACGGGGATCGAGCAGTACTTC
V: TRBV20-1; length: 15; size: .; J: TRBJ2-7; D: TRBD1; CDR3: CSASRDRGSRYEQYF; DNA: TGCAGTGCTAGTCGGGACAGGGGGTCCAGATACGAGCAGTACTTC
V: TRBV20-1; length: 13; size: .; J: TRBJ2-7; D: .; CDR3: CSARRDSSYEQYF; DNA: TGCAGTGCTAGGCGGGACAGCTCCTACGAGCAGTACTTC
V: TRBV20-1; length: 13; size: .; J: TRBJ2-5; D: TRBD1; CDR3: CSASRGRSETQYF; DNA: TGCAGTGCAAGCAGGGGGCGGTCAGAGACCCAGTACTTC
V: TRBV9; length: 14; size: .; J: TRBJ2-7; D: .; CDR3: CASSVEGEYDEQYF; DNA: TGTGCCAGCAGCGTAGAGGGGGAATATGACGAGCAGTACTTC
V: TRBV20-1; length: 15; size: .; J: TRBJ1-5; D: TRBD1; CDR3: CSVRVGGVSNQPQHF; DNA: TGCAGTGTCCGAGTAGGGGGCGTGAGCAATCAGCCCCAGCATTTT
V: TRBV6-6; length: 16; size: few; J: TRBJ1-1; D: TRBD1; CDR3: CASSYSDDRAGPEAFF; DNA: TGTGCCAGCAGTTACTCCGATGACAGGGCCGGTCCTGAAGCTTTCTTT
V: TRBV6-5; length: 19; size: few; J: TRBJ2-7; D: TRBD2; CDR3: CASSYSVTLASGRSYEQYF; DNA: TGTGCCAGCAGTTACTCGGTGACTTTGGCCAGCGGGAGGTCCTACGAGCAGTACTTC
V: TRBV12-3/TRBV12-4; length: 14; size: .; J: TRBJ2-3; D: .; CDR3: CASSSALQGDTQYF; DNA: TGTGCCAGCAGTTCAGCCCTACAGGGAGATACGCAGTATTTT
V: TRBV20-1; length: 14; size: .; J: TRBJ2-5; D: TRBD1; CDR3: CSASIWDRVNEQYF; DNA: TGCAGTGCTAGTATATGGGACAGGGTCAATGAGCAGTACTTC
V: TRBV11-2; length: 16; size: .; J: TRBJ2-7; D: TRBD1; CDR3: CASSYPGTGGVYGQYF; DNA: TGTGCCAGCAGCTATCCCGGGACAGGGGGCGTCTACGGGCAGTACTTC
V: TRBV5-1; length: 18; size: .; J: TRBJ2-2; D: .; CDR3: CASSSILSGGQDTGELFF; DNA: TGCGCCAGCAGCTCCATCCTCTCAGGGGGGCAGGACACCGGGGAGCTGTTTTTT
V: TRBV4-1; length: 17; size: .; J: TRBJ2-1; D: .; CDR3: CASSQGNGGPPYNEQFF; DNA: TGCGCCAGCAGCCAAGGTAATGGCGGACCACCCTACAATGAGCAGTTCTTC
V: TRBV4-3; length: 17; size: .; J: TRBJ2-1; D: .; CDR3: CASSQGDIGYHEDEQFF; DNA: TGCGCCAGCAGCCAAGGGGACATAGGGTATCATGAGGATGAGCAGTTCTTC
V: TRBV21-1; length: 15; size: few; J: TRBJ2-1; D: .; CDR3: CASSKERVSYNEQFF; DNA: TGTGCCAGCAGCAAGGAGAGGGTCTCCTACAATGAGCAGTTCTTC
V: TRBV6-6; length: 14; size: .; J: TRBJ1-1; D: TRBD1; CDR3: CTSSLGTVGAEAFF; DNA: TGTACCAGCAGCCTAGGGACAGTGGGCGCTGAAGCTTTCTTT
V: TRBV21-1; length: 12; size: .; J: TRBJ2-1; D: .; CDR3: CASSKDEVGQFF; DNA: TGTGCCAGCAGCAAAGACGAGGTCGGGCAGTTCTTC
V: TRBV28; length: 14; size: .; J: TRBJ1-5; D: .; CDR3: CASSLVVSNQPQHF; DNA: TGTGCCAGCTCCCTGGTGGTTAGCAATCAGCCCCAGCATTTT
V: TRBV20-1; length: 14; size: few; J: TRBJ1-2; D: .; CDR3: CSARERGVGYGYTF; DNA: TGCAGTGCTAGAGAGAGGGGGGTCGGCTATGGCTACACCTTC
V: TRBV5-1; length: 15; size: .; J: TRBJ2-5; D: .; CDR3: CASSWDAGTVGEQYF; DNA: TGCGCCAGCAGCTGGGATGCGGGTACCGTTGGGGAGCAGTACTTC
V: TRBV20-1; length: 14; size: .; J: TRBJ1-5; D: .; CDR3: CSASGDGSNQPQHF; DNA: TGCAGTGCTAGTGGGGACGGTAGCAATCAGCCCCAGCATTTT
V: TRBV7-2; length: 15; size: .; J: TRBJ2-2; D: .; CDR3: CATPGTETNTGELFF; DNA: TGTGCCACCCCTGGGACGGAGACGAACACCGGGGAGCTGTTTTTT
V: TRBV20-1; length: 13; size: .; J: TRBJ2-3; D: .; CDR3: CSASGGRMDTQYF; DNA: TGCAGTGCTAGCGGGGGGCGGATGGATACGCAGTATTTT
V: TRBV7-2; length: 14; size: .; J: TRBJ2-2; D: .; CDR3: CASRGGLSTGELFF; DNA: TGTGCCAGCAGGGGAGGACTAAGCACCGGGGAGCTGTTTTTT
V: TRBV5-1; length: 13; size: few; J: TRBJ2-2; D: .; CDR3: CASSRASTGELFF; DNA: TGCGCCAGCAGCCGGGCTTCCACCGGGGAGCTGTTTTTT
V: TRBV20-1; length: 13; size: .; J: TRBJ2-4; D: .; CDR3: CSAGEGVENIQYF; DNA: TGCAGTGCCGGGGAGGGGGTGGAAAACATTCAGTACTTC
V: TRBV6-1; length: 17; size: .; J: TRBJ2-1; D: TRBD2; CDR3: CASSECVGGSSYNEQFF; DNA: TGTGCCAGCAGTGAATGCGTGGGGGGGAGCTCCTACAATGAGCAGTTCTTC
V: TRBV19; length: 13; size: .; J: TRBJ1-5; D: .; CDR3: CASSGGGAQPQHF; DNA: TGTGCCAGTAGTGGGGGGGGGGCTCAGCCCCAGCATTTT
V: TRBV6-6; length: 13; size: .; J: TRBJ2-5; D: TRBD2; CDR3: CASSRLAVETQYF; DNA: TGTGCCAGCAGCCGACTAGCGGTTGAGACCCAGTACTTC
V: TRBV2; length: 16; size: few; J: TRBJ2-3; D: TRBD2; CDR3: CASSVTGGQGTDTQYF; DNA: TGTGCCAGCAGTGTTACGGGAGGGCAGGGGACAGATACGCAGTATTTT
V: TRBV14; length: 14; size: .; J: TRBJ2-3; D: TRBD2; CDR3: CASSHTSGSDTQYF; DNA: TGTGCCAGCAGCCATACTAGCGGTTCAGATACGCAGTATTTT
V: TRBV7-9; length: 12; size: .; J: TRBJ1-1; D: TRBD1; CDR3: CASSLVQGYAFF; DNA: TGTGCCAGCAGCTTAGTACAGGGGTATGCTTTCTTT
V: TRBV7-3; length: 16; size: .; J: TRBJ1-1; D: .; CDR3: CASSLLPGLGNTEAFF; DNA: TGTGCCAGCAGCTTACTGCCGGGGTTGGGGAACACTGAAGCTTTCTTT